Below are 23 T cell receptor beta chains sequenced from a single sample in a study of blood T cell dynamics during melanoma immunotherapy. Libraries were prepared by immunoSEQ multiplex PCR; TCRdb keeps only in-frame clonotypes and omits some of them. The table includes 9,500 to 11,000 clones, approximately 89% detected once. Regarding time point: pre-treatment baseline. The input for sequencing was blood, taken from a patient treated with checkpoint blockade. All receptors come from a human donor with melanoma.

The CDR3 sequence is CASSLESYGYTF. The CDR3, as DNA: TGTGCCAGCAGCTTAGAATCCTATGGCTACACCTTC. The J gene is TRBJ1-2, the V gene TRBV11-1; D unresolved. Germline assignment: CDR1 SGHAT and CDR2 FQDESV (reference sequence). The V end was cut by 1 base, the J end by 4 bases, with 4 bases between. The CDR3 covers 12 residues.

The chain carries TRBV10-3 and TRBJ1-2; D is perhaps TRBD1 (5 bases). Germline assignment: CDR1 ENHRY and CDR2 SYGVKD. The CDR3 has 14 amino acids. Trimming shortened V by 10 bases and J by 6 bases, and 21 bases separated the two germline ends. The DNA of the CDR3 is TGTGCCACCGGATCCGGTGGGGGACCAAATGGCTACACCTTC. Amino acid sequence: CATGSGGGPNGYTF.

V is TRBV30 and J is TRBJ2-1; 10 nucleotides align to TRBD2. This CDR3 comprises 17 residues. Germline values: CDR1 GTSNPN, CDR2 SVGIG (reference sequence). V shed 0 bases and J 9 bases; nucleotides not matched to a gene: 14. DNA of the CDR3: TGTGCCTGGAGTGTAAGGGCCCTAGCGGGAGTTCGCGGTGAGCAGTTCTTC. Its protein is CAWSVRALAGVRGEQFF.

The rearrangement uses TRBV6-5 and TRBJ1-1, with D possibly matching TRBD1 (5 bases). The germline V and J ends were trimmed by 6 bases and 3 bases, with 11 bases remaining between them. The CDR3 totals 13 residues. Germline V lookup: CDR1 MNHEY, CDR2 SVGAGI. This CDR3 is CASRQVRHTEAFF. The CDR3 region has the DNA TGTGCCAGCAGACAGGTCCGGCACACTGAAGCTTTCTTT.

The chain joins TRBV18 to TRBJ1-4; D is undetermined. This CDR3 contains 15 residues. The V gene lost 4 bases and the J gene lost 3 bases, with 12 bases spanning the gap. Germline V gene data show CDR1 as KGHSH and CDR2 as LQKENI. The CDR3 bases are TGTGCCAGCTCACTCGCCAGTGGGGCTAATGAAAAACTGTTTTTT. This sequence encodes CASSLASGANEKLFF. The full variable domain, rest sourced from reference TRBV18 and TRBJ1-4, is NAGVMQNPRHLVRRRGQEARLRCSPMKGHSHVYWYRQLPEEGLKFMVYLQKENIIDESGMPKERFSAEFPKEGPSILRIQQVVRGDSAAYFCASSLASGANEKLFFGSGTQLSVL.

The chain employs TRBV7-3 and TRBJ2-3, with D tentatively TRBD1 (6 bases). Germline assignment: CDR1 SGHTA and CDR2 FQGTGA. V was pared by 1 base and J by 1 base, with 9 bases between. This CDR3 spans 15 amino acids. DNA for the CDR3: TGTGCCAGCAGCTTAAGGGGGCTCCGCACAGATACGCAGTATTTT. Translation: CASSLRGLRTDTQYF. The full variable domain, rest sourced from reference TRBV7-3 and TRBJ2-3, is GAGVSQTPSNKVTEKGKYVELRCDPISGHTALYWYRQSLGQGPEFLIYFQGTGAADDSGLPNDRFFAVRPEGSVSTLKIQRTERGDSAVYLCASSLRGLRTDTQYFGPGTRLTVL.

CDR3 region: CASSLESSRPGEETQYF. The CDR3 region has the DNA TGTGCCAGCAGCTTAGAATCTTCCAGGCCAGGAGAAGAGACCCAGTACTTC. The rearrangement joins TRBV11-2 to TRBJ2-5; D gene unclear. V lost 0 bases and J lost 3, with 17 bases in between. CDR1 and CDR2 from the germline V gene are SGHAT and FQNNGV. The CDR3 consists of 17 residues.

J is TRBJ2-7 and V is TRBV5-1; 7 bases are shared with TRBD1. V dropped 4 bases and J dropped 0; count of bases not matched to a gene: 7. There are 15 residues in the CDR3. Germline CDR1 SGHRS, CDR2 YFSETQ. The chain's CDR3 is CASSTGQVSSYEQYF. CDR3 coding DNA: TGCGCCAGCAGCACCGGACAGGTTAGCTCCTACGAGCAGTACTTC. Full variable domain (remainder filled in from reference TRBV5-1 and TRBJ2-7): KAGVTQTPRYLIKTRGQQVTLSCSPISGHRSVSWYQQTPGQGLQFLFEYFSETQRNKGNFPGRFSGRQFSNSRSEMNVSTLELGDSALYLCASSTGQVSSYEQYFGPGTRLTVT.

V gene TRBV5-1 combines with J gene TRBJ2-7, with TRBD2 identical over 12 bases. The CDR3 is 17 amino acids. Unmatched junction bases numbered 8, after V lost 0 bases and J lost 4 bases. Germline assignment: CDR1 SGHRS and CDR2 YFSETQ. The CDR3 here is CASSLGRTSGKRYEQYF. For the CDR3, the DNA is TGCGCCAGCAGCTTGGGGAGGACTAGCGGGAAGCGTTACGAGCAGTACTTC.

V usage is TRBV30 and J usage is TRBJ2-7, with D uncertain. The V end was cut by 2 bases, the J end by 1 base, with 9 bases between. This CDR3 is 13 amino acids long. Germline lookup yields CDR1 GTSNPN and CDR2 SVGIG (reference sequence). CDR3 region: CAWSRWLSYEQYF. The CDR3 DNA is TGTGCCTGGAGTCGTTGGTTGTCCTACGAGCAGTACTTC. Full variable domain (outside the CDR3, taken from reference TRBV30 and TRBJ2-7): SQTIHQWPATLVQPVGSPLSLECTVEGTSNPNLYWYRQAAGRGLQLLFYSVGIGQISSEVPQNLSASRPQDRQFILSSKKLLLSDSGFYLCAWSRWLSYEQYFGPGTRLTVT.

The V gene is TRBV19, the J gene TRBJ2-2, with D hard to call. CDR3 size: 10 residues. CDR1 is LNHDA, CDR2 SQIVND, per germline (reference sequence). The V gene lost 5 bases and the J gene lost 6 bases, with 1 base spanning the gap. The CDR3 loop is CASSAGELFF. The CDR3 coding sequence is TGTGCCAGTAGTGCCGGGGAGCTGTTTTTT.

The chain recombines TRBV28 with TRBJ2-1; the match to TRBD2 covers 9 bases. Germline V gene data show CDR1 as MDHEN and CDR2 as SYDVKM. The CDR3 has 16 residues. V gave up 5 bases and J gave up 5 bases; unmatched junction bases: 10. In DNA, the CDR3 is TGTGCCAGCAGTCCTACCGGGACTAGCAGAGACAATGAGCAGTTCTTC. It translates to CASSPTGTSRDNEQFF.

CDR3 nucleotide sequence: TGTGCCTGGAGTAGCGGGTCCTCCTACAATGAGCAGTTCTTC. Protein product: CAWSSGSSYNEQFF. This chain joins TRBV30 and TRBJ2-1, with D perhaps TRBD2 (6 bases). V was shortened by 2 bases and J by 0 bases, with 8 bases between the two germline ends. The CDR3 length is 14 residues. The V gene's germline CDR1 is GTSNPN and CDR2 SVGIG (reference sequence).

The CDR3 DNA reads as TGTGCCTGGAGTGTATCGAGGACCGGGGAGCTGTTTTTT. As protein: CAWSVSRTGELFF. V usage is TRBV30 and J usage is TRBJ2-2; D unresolved. Germline V CDR1 and CDR2: GTSNPN, SVGIG (reference sequence). V gave up 0 bases and J gave up 5 bases, with 7 bases separating them. The CDR3 is made up of 13 amino acids.

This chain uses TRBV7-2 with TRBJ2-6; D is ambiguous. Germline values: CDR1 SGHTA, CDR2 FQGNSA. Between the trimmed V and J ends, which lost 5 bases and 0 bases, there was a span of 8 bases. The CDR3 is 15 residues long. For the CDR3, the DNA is TGTGCCAGCAGCCCTAGGCACTCTGGGGCCAACGTCCTGACTTTC. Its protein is CASSPRHSGANVLTF.

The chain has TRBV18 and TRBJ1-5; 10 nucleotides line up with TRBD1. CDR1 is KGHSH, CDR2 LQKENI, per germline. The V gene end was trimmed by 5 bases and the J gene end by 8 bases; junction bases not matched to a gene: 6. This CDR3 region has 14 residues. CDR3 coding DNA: TGTGCCAGCTCAACGGACAGGGGGACGGAGCCCCAGCATTTT. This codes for CASSTDRGTEPQHF.

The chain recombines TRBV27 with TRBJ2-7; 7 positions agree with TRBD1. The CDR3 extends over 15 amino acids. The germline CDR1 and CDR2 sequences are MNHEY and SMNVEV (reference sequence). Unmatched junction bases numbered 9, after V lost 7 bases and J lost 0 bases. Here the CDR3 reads CASNPDRTNSYEQYF. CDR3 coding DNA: TGTGCCAGCAATCCGGACAGGACCAACTCCTACGAGCAGTACTTC.

Here the CDR3 reads CASSLGTGVVEKLFF. CDR3 coding DNA: TGCGCCAGCAGCTTGGGGACAGGGGTGGTAGAAAAACTGTTTTTT. The chain has TRBV5-1 and TRBJ1-4, with TRBD1 identical over 9 bases. The CDR3 sequence is 15 residues long. After removal of 0 bases from V and 8 bases from J, the junction contained 5 bases not matched to a gene. Per the germline V gene, CDR1 is SGHRS and CDR2 is YFSETQ.

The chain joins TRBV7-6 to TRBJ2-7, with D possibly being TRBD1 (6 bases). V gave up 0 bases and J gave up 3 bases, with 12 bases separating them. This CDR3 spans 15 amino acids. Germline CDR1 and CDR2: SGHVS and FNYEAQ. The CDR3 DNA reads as TGTGCCAGCAGCTTAGCTCAGGGGATTTACTACGAGCAGTACTTC. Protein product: CASSLAQGIYYEQYF. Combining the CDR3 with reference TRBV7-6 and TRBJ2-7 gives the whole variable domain GAGVSQSPRYKVTKRGQDVALRCDPISGHVSLYWYRQALGQGPEFLTYFNYEAQQDKSGLPNDRFSAERPEGSISTLTIQRTEQRDSAMYRCASSLAQGIYYEQYFGPGTRLTVT.

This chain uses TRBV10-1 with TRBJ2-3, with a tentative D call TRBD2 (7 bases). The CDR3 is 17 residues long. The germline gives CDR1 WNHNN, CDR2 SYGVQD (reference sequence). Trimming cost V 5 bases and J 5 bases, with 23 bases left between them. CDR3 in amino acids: CASSCGRDKNGEDTQYF. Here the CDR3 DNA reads TGCGCCAGCAGTTGTGGGAGGGACAAAAATGGTGAAGATACGCAGTATTTT.

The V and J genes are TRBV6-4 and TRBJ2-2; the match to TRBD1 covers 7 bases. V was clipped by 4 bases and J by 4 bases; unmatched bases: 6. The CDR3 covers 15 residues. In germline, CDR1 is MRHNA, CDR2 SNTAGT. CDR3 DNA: TGTGCCAGCAGTGCCAGACAGGGTGGCACCGGGGAGCTGTTTTTT. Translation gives CASSARQGGTGELFF.

CDR3 in DNA: TGTGCCAGCAGCCCCCGTCCCGAGCAGGCCCGAGGCGGCAATGAGCAGTTCTTC. This translates into CASSPRPEQARGGNEQFF. The V and J genes are TRBV5-4 and TRBJ2-1, with unresolved D. V was cut by 4 bases and J by 6 bases, with 26 bases left in between. This CDR3 spans 18 amino acids. Germline loops: CDR1 SGHNT, CDR2 YYREEE (reference sequence).

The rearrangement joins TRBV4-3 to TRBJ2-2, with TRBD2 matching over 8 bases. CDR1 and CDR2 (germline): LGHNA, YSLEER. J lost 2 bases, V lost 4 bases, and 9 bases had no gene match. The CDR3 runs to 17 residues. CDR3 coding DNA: TGCGCCAGCAGCCTGAAGCACGGGAGGGCCAACACCGGGGAGCTGTTTTTT. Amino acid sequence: CASSLKHGRANTGELFF.